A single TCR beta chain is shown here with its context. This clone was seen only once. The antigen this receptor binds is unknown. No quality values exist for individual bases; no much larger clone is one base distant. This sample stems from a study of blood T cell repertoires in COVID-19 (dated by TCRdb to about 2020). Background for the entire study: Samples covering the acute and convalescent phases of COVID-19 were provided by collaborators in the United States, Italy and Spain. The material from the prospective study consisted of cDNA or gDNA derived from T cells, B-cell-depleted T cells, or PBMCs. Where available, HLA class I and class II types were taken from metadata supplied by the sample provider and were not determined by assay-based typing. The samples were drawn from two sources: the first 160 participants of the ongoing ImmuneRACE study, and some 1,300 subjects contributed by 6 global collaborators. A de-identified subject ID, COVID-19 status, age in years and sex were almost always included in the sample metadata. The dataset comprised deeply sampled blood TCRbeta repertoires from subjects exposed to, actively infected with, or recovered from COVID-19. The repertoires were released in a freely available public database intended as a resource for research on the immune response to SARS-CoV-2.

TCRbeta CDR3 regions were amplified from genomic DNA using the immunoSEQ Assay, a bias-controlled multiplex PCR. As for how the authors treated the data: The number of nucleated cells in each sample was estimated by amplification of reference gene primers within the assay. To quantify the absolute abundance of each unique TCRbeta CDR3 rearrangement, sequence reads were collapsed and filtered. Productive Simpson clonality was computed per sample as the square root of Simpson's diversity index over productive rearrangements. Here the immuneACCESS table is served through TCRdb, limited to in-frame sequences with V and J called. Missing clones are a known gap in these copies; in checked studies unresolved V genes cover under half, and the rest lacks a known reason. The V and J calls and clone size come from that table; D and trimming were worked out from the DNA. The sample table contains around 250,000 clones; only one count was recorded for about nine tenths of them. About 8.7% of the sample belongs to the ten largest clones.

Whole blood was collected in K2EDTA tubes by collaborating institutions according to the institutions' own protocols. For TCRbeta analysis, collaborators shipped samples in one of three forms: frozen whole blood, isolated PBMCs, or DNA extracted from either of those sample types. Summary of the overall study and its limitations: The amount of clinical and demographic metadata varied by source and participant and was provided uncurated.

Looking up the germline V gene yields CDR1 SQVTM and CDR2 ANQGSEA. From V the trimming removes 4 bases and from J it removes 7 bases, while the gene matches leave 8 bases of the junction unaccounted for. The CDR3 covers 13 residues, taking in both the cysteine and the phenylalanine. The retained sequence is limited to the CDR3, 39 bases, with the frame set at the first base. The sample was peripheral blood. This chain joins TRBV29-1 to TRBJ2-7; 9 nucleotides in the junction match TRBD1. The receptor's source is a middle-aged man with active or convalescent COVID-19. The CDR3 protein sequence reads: CSVGQGEVSEQYF. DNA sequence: TGCAGCGTTGGACAGGGGGAGGTGAGTGAGCAGTACTTC.